These T cell receptor beta chains were read from a single sample in a study of T-cell memory formation after mild COVID-19. TCRdb recomputed calls from the 5' RACE reads with MiXCR, one row per CDR3 protein. The data contain a few hundred thousand distinct CDR3 sequences, 20% to 25% of them singletons. Sequencing was carried out using PBMCs or a T cell subset sorted from them (not recorded which). These receptors all come from an adult woman who had mild COVID-19 (a few samples of this study predate the infection). Cell type and time point are not known. Each CDR3 is given with its conserved first and last residue. Each record gives: J gene, V gene, D gene, clone size, CDR3 DNA, CDR3 protein. A D gene is named only where the DNA matches it firmly. Size is omitted from some rows. Given values are once, few, many or a class for expanded clones.

>TRBJ2-1|TRBV29-1|NA|NA
TGCAGCACCCAACCGGATGCGTTCTACAATGAGCAGTTCTTC
CSTQPDAFYNEQFF
>TRBJ2-4|TRBV20-1|NA|NA
TGCAGTGCTAGAGAGGCGCTGGAAAACATTCAGTACTTC
CSAREALENIQYF
>TRBJ2-3|TRBV4-1|TRBD2|few
TGCGCCAGCAGCCAAGTGGGCACGAGGCGGGGGGGCGCCGATACGCAGTATTTT
CASSQVGTRRGGADTQYF
>TRBJ2-1|TRBV7-2|NA|many
TGTGCCAGCAGCTTAGGTGTGGGAGAGCAGTTCTTC
CASSLGVGEQFF
>TRBJ1-1|TRBV7-9|NA|NA
TGTGCCAGCAGCTTAGTATCGGGAATGAACACTGAAGCTTTCTTT
CASSLVSGMNTEAFF
>TRBJ2-1|TRBV4-2|NA|many
TGTGCCAGCAGCCAAGAACAGGGCGGGGGCTCCTACAATGAGCAGTTCTTC
CASSQEQGGGSYNEQFF
>TRBJ2-1|TRBV12-3/TRBV12-4|TRBD2|NA
TGTGCCAGCACCACTTCTAGCGGGGGGAACTACAATGAGCAGTTCTTC
CASTTSSGGNYNEQFF
>TRBJ1-6|TRBV5-1|NA|NA
TGCGCCAGCAGCTTGGCTGGGACAACCTATAATTCACCCCTCCACTTT
CASSLAGTTYNSPLHF
>TRBJ2-1|TRBV7-9|NA|NA
TGTGCCAGCAGCTTAGACGGGAGTCGCTGGAATGAGCAGTTCTTC
CASSLDGSRWNEQFF
>TRBJ2-7|TRBV6-1|NA|few
TGTGCCAGCAGTGAAGCGAGGACGGTTATCTACGAGCAGTACTTC
CASSEARTVIYEQYF
>TRBJ2-7|TRBV14|NA|few
TGTGCCAGCAGCCACCGATCAGCGGGCCTCTACGAGCAGTACTTC
CASSHRSAGLYEQYF
>TRBJ1-4|TRBV5-1|TRBD1|few
TGCGCCAGCAGCTTTCAGGGGGCCCAAGAAAAACTGTTTTTT
CASSFQGAQEKLFF